This T cell receptor (beta chain) was captured in a study of cytomegalovirus exposure and HLA in healthy donors. The germline V gene encodes CDR1 ENHRY and CDR2 SYGVKD. The CDR3 has 14 amino acids. Unmatched junction bases numbered 8, after V lost 10 bases and J lost 0 bases. PCR involved 60 Vbeta and 13 Jbeta primers. Method: immunoSEQ multiplex PCR; TCRdb's copy keeps in-frame clones and lacks some. The data hold about 160,000 clones, with approximately 84% observed a single time. The donors, nominally healthy at sampling, likely had unrecorded immune exposures. The sequenced sample was PBMCs. The TCR sequence derives from a man aged 25 to 45 in good health and CMV-seronegative. This chain connects TRBV10-3 to TRBJ1-1, with 7 positions matching TRBD1. This CDR3 reads CATGGGGLNTEAFF. The CDR3 nucleotides read TGTGCCACCGGCGGAGGGGGCCTGAACACTGAAGCTTTCTTT.